These T cell receptor beta chains were read from a single sample in a study of T cell changes during pregnancy in multiple sclerosis. The table came from immunoSEQ multiplex PCR; TCRdb's copy has only in-frame clones and leaves some out. The table has around 20,000 clones, over 80% seen once. Here the sequenced sample was CD8+ T cells from peripheral blood mononuclear cells, taken after pregnancy. These receptors all stem from a female donor in good health, enrolled as a control in a pregnancy study. Both conserved end residues are part of each CDR3. D genes are given only for firm matches. A clone size is listed for some rows: how often the clone was seen (once, few, many), or a class if it is expanded.

J gene: TRBJ2-1; D gene: TRBD2; V gene: TRBV6-5; clone size: once; CDR3 DNA: TGTGCCAGCAGACCAACTAGCGGGGGAGGGAATGAGCAGTTCTTC; CDR3 protein: CASRPTSGGGNEQFF
J gene: TRBJ1-1; D gene: NA; V gene: TRBV4-1; clone size: NA; CDR3 DNA: TGCGCCAGCAGCGAAAGAACGGGGTTCTCGGGGGTGAACACTGAAGCTTTCTTT; CDR3 protein: CASSERTGFSGVNTEAFF
J gene: TRBJ1-6; D gene: TRBD1; V gene: TRBV6-5; clone size: NA; CDR3 DNA: TGTGCCAGCAGCCCACAGGGGACCTATAATTCACCCCTCCACTTT; CDR3 protein: CASSPQGTYNSPLHF
J gene: TRBJ1-2; D gene: NA; V gene: TRBV5-6; clone size: NA; CDR3 DNA: TGTGCCAGCAGCTTGTGGGGGGGCGAGAACTATGGCTACACCTTC; CDR3 protein: CASSLWGGENYGYTF
J gene: TRBJ2-7; D gene: NA; V gene: TRBV6-1; clone size: once; CDR3 DNA: TGTGCCAGCACAAACTCCTACGAGCAGTACTTC; CDR3 protein: CASTNSYEQYF
J gene: TRBJ2-1; D gene: TRBD2; V gene: TRBV14; clone size: NA; CDR3 DNA: TGTGCCAGCAGCCTTGATAGCGGGGGGGCCTTCAATGAGCAGTTCTTC; CDR3 protein: CASSLDSGGAFNEQFF
J gene: TRBJ2-7; D gene: TRBD1; V gene: TRBV7-2; clone size: once; CDR3 DNA: TGTGCCAGCAGCTACGGGACAGGGTACGAGCAGTACTTC; CDR3 protein: CASSYGTGYEQYF
J gene: TRBJ2-5; D gene: TRBD2; V gene: TRBV4-2; clone size: NA; CDR3 DNA: TGTGCCAGCAGCCTAGGGACTAGCCAAGAGACCCAGTACTTC; CDR3 protein: CASSLGTSQETQYF
J gene: TRBJ1-3; D gene: NA; V gene: TRBV7-2; clone size: NA; CDR3 DNA: TGTGCCAGCTCCTTCCCCCAGTACAGGACGGTAGAAAACACCATATATTTT; CDR3 protein: CASSFPQYRTVENTIYF
J gene: TRBJ2-7; D gene: NA; V gene: TRBV5-4; clone size: NA; CDR3 DNA: TGTGCCAGCAGCTTTTATCAGGGCAGCGAGCAGTACTTC; CDR3 protein: CASSFYQGSEQYF
J gene: TRBJ2-1; D gene: TRBD2; V gene: TRBV11-2; clone size: NA; CDR3 DNA: TGTGCCAGCAGCTTAGAACTAGCGGGGGGTAATGAGCAGTTCTTC; CDR3 protein: CASSLELAGGNEQFF
J gene: TRBJ1-1; D gene: NA; V gene: TRBV11-3; clone size: NA; CDR3 DNA: TGTGCCAGCAGCTCTTCAGTGAACACTGAAGCTTTCTTT; CDR3 protein: CASSSSVNTEAFF
J gene: TRBJ1-1; D gene: NA; V gene: TRBV4-3; clone size: few; CDR3 DNA: TGCGCCAGCAGCCTTTATCAGGGAGGAACTGAAGCTTTCTTT; CDR3 protein: CASSLYQGGTEAFF
J gene: TRBJ1-5; D gene: NA; V gene: TRBV7-8; clone size: NA; CDR3 DNA: TGTGCCAGCAGCTTAGAGGGGGGAGGGGGCAATCAGCCCCAGCATTTT; CDR3 protein: CASSLEGGGGNQPQHF
J gene: TRBJ1-2; D gene: NA; V gene: TRBV10-3; clone size: NA; CDR3 DNA: TGTGCCATCAGTGAAAAGGAGAACTATGGCTACACCTTC; CDR3 protein: CAISEKENYGYTF
J gene: TRBJ2-3; D gene: NA; V gene: TRBV2; clone size: NA; CDR3 DNA: TGTGCCAGCAGTAAGGGGGGGACAGGCCGTACGCAGTATTTT; CDR3 protein: CASSKGGTGRTQYF
J gene: TRBJ1-6; D gene: TRBD1; V gene: TRBV28; clone size: NA; CDR3 DNA: TGTGCCAGCAGCTCCCATAGGGACAGGGTAATAGGGAATTCACCCCTCCACTTT; CDR3 protein: CASSSHRDRVIGNSPLHF
J gene: TRBJ2-3; D gene: NA; V gene: TRBV25-1; clone size: NA; CDR3 DNA: TGTGCCAGCAGTGAAGGGACTGCGAGCACAGATACGCAGTATTTT; CDR3 protein: CASSEGTASTDTQYF
J gene: TRBJ1-2; D gene: NA; V gene: TRBV19; clone size: few; CDR3 DNA: TGTGCCAGTAGTAGTGGGAGACGGTATGGCTACACCTTC; CDR3 protein: CASSSGRRYGYTF
J gene: TRBJ1-2; D gene: TRBD1; V gene: TRBV7-8; clone size: NA; CDR3 DNA: TGTGCCAGCAGCTTTGGGGGTGACAGGGGGCTATTAATGGGCTACACCTTC; CDR3 protein: CASSFGGDRGLLMGYTF
J gene: TRBJ1-1; D gene: TRBD1; V gene: TRBV11-2; clone size: once; CDR3 DNA: TGTGCCAGCAGCTTAGTGACAGGGGCAAACACTGAAGCTTTCTTT; CDR3 protein: CASSLVTGANTEAFF
J gene: TRBJ2-1; D gene: NA; V gene: TRBV9; clone size: NA; CDR3 DNA: TGTGCCAGCAGCGTAGGGCCCTACAATGAGCAGTTCTTC; CDR3 protein: CASSVGPYNEQFF
J gene: TRBJ1-1; D gene: TRBD1; V gene: TRBV5-6; clone size: NA; CDR3 DNA: TGTGCCAGCAGCATGGGACAGGGGGCTGAAGCTTTCTTT; CDR3 protein: CASSMGQGAEAFF
J gene: TRBJ1-4; D gene: NA; V gene: TRBV27; clone size: NA; CDR3 DNA: TGTGCCAGCAGTTCTGGACAAACTAATGAAAAACTGTTTTTT; CDR3 protein: CASSSGQTNEKLFF
J gene: TRBJ2-2; D gene: NA; V gene: TRBV11-3; clone size: NA; CDR3 DNA: TGTGCCAGCAGCTCAGACAGTTTCACCGGGGAGCTGTTTTTT; CDR3 protein: CASSSDSFTGELFF
J gene: TRBJ1-2; D gene: NA; V gene: TRBV4-1; clone size: NA; CDR3 DNA: TGCGCCAGCAGGAGGGAGGGGTCAAACTATGGCTACACCTTC; CDR3 protein: CASRREGSNYGYTF
J gene: TRBJ2-1; D gene: NA; V gene: TRBV7-9; clone size: NA; CDR3 DNA: TGTGCCAGCAGCTTAGCGTGGGGCGATGAGCAGTTCTTC; CDR3 protein: CASSLAWGDEQFF
J gene: TRBJ2-1; D gene: TRBD1; V gene: TRBV15; clone size: NA; CDR3 DNA: TGTGCCACCAGCAGAGCTTTGGACAGGGGCGTTTACAATGAGCAGTTCTTC; CDR3 protein: CATSRALDRGVYNEQFF
J gene: TRBJ2-7; D gene: TRBD2; V gene: TRBV15; clone size: NA; CDR3 DNA: TGTGCCACCAGCAGAGATAGTAAGGTGGCTAGCGGGGCTTACGAGCAGTACTTC; CDR3 protein: CATSRDSKVASGAYEQYF
J gene: TRBJ2-2; D gene: NA; V gene: TRBV5-6; clone size: once; CDR3 DNA: TGTGCCAGCAGCCTGGTCCAAGCCACCGGGGAGCTGTTTTTT; CDR3 protein: CASSLVQATGELFF
J gene: TRBJ1-6; D gene: NA; V gene: TRBV5-8; clone size: NA; CDR3 DNA: TGTGCCAGCAGCTTGAATCCTATGTCGGATTCACCCCTCCACTTT; CDR3 protein: CASSLNPMSDSPLHF
J gene: TRBJ1-6; D gene: TRBD1; V gene: TRBV5-4; clone size: NA; CDR3 DNA: TGTGCCAGCACCGAGACAGGGGCGGATTCACCCCTCCACTTT; CDR3 protein: CASTETGADSPLHF
J gene: TRBJ1-3; D gene: NA; V gene: TRBV2; clone size: NA; CDR3 DNA: TGTGCCAGCACGGCAGGGGCTGGAAACACCATATATTTT; CDR3 protein: CASTAGAGNTIYF
J gene: TRBJ1-5; D gene: NA; V gene: TRBV27; clone size: NA; CDR3 DNA: TGTGCCAGCAGCAGACGGGGTGGCAATCAGCCCCAGCATTTT; CDR3 protein: CASSRRGGNQPQHF
J gene: TRBJ2-6; D gene: TRBD1; V gene: TRBV25-1; clone size: NA; CDR3 DNA: TGTGCCAGCAGTAACTCCAGGGGACAGGGAGCTGGGGCCAACGTCCTGACTTTC; CDR3 protein: CASSNSRGQGAGANVLTF
J gene: TRBJ2-7; D gene: TRBD2; V gene: TRBV7-8; clone size: NA; CDR3 DNA: TGTGCCAGCAGCTTAGCGCTGGCGGGGGGTCCCTACGAGCAGTACTTC; CDR3 protein: CASSLALAGGPYEQYF
J gene: TRBJ1-6; D gene: NA; V gene: TRBV4-3; clone size: few; CDR3 DNA: TGCGCCAGCAGCCCAAGATTGGCAGCCTATAATTCACCCCTCCACTTT; CDR3 protein: CASSPRLAAYNSPLHF
J gene: TRBJ1-5; D gene: NA; V gene: TRBV15; clone size: NA; CDR3 DNA: TGTGCCACCAGCAGAGATCGGGGGAATCAGCCCCAGCATTTT; CDR3 protein: CATSRDRGNQPQHF
J gene: TRBJ1-1; D gene: TRBD1; V gene: TRBV7-2; clone size: few; CDR3 DNA: TGTGCCAGCAGCTATCCAGAGGGGACAGGGAACACTGAAGCTTTCTTT; CDR3 protein: CASSYPEGTGNTEAFF
J gene: TRBJ1-3; D gene: TRBD1; V gene: TRBV6-4; clone size: NA; CDR3 DNA: TGTGCCAGCAGTGACTCGAAGAAGGGGGCGGGAAACACCATATATTTT; CDR3 protein: CASSDSKKGAGNTIYF
J gene: TRBJ2-7; D gene: NA; V gene: TRBV19; clone size: once; CDR3 DNA: TGTGCCAGTAGTCCTCCGGGATTAAGAGCCTACGAGCAGTACTTC; CDR3 protein: CASSPPGLRAYEQYF
J gene: TRBJ1-1; D gene: NA; V gene: TRBV7-3; clone size: NA; CDR3 DNA: TGTGCCAGCAGCTTAATACGAAGGGGCCGGAACACTGAAGCTTTCTTT; CDR3 protein: CASSLIRRGRNTEAFF
J gene: TRBJ2-1; D gene: TRBD2; V gene: TRBV29-1; clone size: NA; CDR3 DNA: TGCAGCGTTGTTTTTTGGACTAGCGGGGGAGTCAATGAGCAGTTCTTC; CDR3 protein: CSVVFWTSGGVNEQFF